These 6 T cell receptor beta chains share one sample of origin, sequenced in a study of human T cells and chemical hapten exposure. Time point indicated: patch test 2, 6 weeks after DPC sensitization. Stated treatment: therapeutic diphenylcyclopropenone sensitization with weekly scalp DPC. One entry per CDR3 protein, called by TCRdb with MiXCR from the RACE reads. The table has about 400,000 distinct CDR3 sequences, roughly 6% seen once; the top ten hold 4.5% to 6%. Sequenced material: whole blood, taken in connection with sensitization to the hapten diphenylcyclopropenone (DPC). The receptor source for this set is a woman under 30 with alopecia areata. Some clones in this sample may be carry-over from other donors' samples.

CDR3 amino acids: CASSPGSFEAFF. CDR3 sequence (DNA): TGTGCCAGCAGTCCCGGGTCCTTTGAAGCTTTCTTT. The rearrangement joins TRBV6-6 to TRBJ1-1; D not certain. Germline CDR1 MNHNY, CDR2 SVGAGI (reference sequence). The V and J ends lost 5 bases and 7 bases respectively, with 11 bases between them. This CDR3 spans 12 amino acids.

J is TRBJ1-1 and V is TRBV6-2 or TRBV6-3, with D hard to call. The germline V gene has CDR1 MNHEY and CDR2 SVGEGT. The length of the CDR3 is 11 residues. The V and J ends lost 2 bases and 8 bases respectively, with 6 bases between them. The CDR3 DNA reads TGTGCCAGCAGTTACGGACCCGAAGCTTTCTTT. Protein: CASSYGPEAFF.

This clonotype was seen a few times. The V and J genes are TRBV2 and TRBJ2-7, with 8 bases matching TRBD2. Germline CDR1 SNHLY, CDR2 FYNNEI. Losses at the gene ends were 10 bases for V and 0 bases for J; bases not matched to a gene: 5. The CDR3 runs to 13 residues. Here the CDR3 reads CATTSGNSYEQYF. CDR3 bases: TGTGCCACCACTAGCGGAAACTCCTACGAGCAGTACTTC. The complete variable domain, with remaining parts taken from reference TRBV2 and TRBJ2-7, reads EPEVTQTPSHQVTQMGQEVILRCVPISNHLYFYWYRQILGQKVEFLVSFYNNEISEKSEIFDDQFSVERPDGSNFTLKIRSTKLEDSAMYFCATTSGNSYEQYFGPGTRLTVT.

The rearrangement uses TRBV27 and TRBJ2-3; 9 bases line up with TRBD1. With V trimmed by 5 bases and J by 0 bases, 3 bases remained unmatched. CDR1 and CDR2 from the germline V gene are MNHEY and SMNVEV (reference sequence). There are 15 residues in the CDR3. CDR3 residues: CASSDRGYSTDTQYF. DNA for the CDR3: TGTGCCAGCAGTGACAGGGGGTATAGCACAGATACGCAGTATTTT.

The chain uses TRBV7-9 and TRBJ1-6; maybe TRBD1 (6 bases). Germline values: CDR1 SEHNR, CDR2 FQNEAQ (reference sequence). CDR3 length: 15 residues. Trimming took 6 bases from V and 5 from J, leaving 14 bases between them. The DNA for the CDR3 is TGTGCCAGCAGGGCACCGGGACAAGATAATTCACCCCTCCACTTT. Residues: CASRAPGQDNSPLHF.

This clonotype came up a few times. This chain links TRBV13 with TRBJ2-1; TRBD2 aligns across 10 bases. The CDR3 sequence is 14 residues long. The germline V gene encodes CDR1 PRHDT and CDR2 FYEKMQ (reference sequence). Trimming removed 5 bases from V and 4 bases from J; junction bases left unmatched: 2. CDR3 in amino acids: CASSLAGVYNEQFF. The CDR3 nucleotides read TGTGCCAGCAGCCTAGCGGGGGTATACAATGAGCAGTTCTTC.